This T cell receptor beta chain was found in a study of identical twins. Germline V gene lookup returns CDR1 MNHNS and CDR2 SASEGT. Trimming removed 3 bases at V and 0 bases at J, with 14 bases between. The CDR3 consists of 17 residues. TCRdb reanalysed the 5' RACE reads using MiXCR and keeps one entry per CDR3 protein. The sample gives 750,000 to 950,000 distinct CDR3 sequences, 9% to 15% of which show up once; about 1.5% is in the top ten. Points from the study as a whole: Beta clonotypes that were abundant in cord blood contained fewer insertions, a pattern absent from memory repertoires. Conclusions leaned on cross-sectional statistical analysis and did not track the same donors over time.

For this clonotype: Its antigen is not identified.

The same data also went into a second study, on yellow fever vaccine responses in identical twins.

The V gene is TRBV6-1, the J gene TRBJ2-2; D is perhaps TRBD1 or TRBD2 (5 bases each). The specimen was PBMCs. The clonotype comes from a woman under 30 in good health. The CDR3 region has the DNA TGTGCCAGCAGTGAGCGGTTGGGGACGGCGAACACCGGGGAGCTGTTTTTT. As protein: CASSERLGTANTGELFF.